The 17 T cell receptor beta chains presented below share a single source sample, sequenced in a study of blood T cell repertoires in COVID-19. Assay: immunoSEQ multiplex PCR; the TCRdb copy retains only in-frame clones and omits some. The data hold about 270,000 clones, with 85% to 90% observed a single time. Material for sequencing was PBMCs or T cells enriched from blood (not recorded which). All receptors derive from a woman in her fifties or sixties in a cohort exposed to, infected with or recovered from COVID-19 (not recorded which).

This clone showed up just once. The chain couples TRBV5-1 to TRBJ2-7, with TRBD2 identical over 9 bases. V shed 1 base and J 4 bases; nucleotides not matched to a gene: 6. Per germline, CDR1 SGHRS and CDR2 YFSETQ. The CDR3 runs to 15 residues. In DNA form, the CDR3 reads TGCGCCAGCAGCTTGACCCTAGCGGGACTATACGAGCAGTACTTC. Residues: CASSLTLAGLYEQYF.

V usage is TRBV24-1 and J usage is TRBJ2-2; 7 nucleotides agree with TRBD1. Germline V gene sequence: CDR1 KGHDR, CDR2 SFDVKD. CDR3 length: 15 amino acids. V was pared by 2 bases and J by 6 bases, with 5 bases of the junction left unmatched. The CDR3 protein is CATSDSTGRAGELFF. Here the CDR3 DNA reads TGTGCCACCAGTGATTCGACAGGGCGCGCCGGGGAGCTGTTTTTT.

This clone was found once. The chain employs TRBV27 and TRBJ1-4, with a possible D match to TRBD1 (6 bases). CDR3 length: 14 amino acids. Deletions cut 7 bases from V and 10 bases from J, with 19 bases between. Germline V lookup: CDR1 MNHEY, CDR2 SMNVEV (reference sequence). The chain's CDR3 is CASTPDSLGGKLFF. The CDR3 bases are TGTGCCAGCACCCCGGACAGTCTTGGCGGAAAACTGTTTTTT. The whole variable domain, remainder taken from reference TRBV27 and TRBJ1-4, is EAQVTQNPRYLITVTGKKLTVTCSQNMNHEYMSWYRQDPGLGLRQIYYSMNVEVTDKGDVPEGYKVSRKEKRNFPLILESPSPNQTSLYFCASTPDSLGGKLFFGSGTQLSVL.

The CDR3, as DNA: TGTGCCAGTAGCCCCAGGGGACGGGTTTATAGCAATCAGCCCCAGCATTTT. This encodes CASSPRGRVYSNQPQHF. The genes are TRBV19 and TRBJ1-5, with a tentative D call TRBD1 (6 bases). Germline V gene sequence: CDR1 LNHDA, CDR2 SQIVND (reference sequence). The CDR3 contains 17 residues. The V gene lost 6 bases and the J gene lost 0 bases, with 18 bases spanning the gap.

The CDR3 DNA is TGTGCCACCAGCAGAGATCTTGGGGGGAGAAACATTCAGTACTTC. Translating gives CATSRDLGGRNIQYF. The chain carries TRBV15 and TRBJ2-4; D perhaps matches TRBD2 (6 bases). The CDR3 has 15 residues. Germline V gene data show CDR1 as LNHNV and CDR2 as YYDKDF (reference sequence). V gave up 0 bases and J gave up 6 bases, with 12 bases separating them.

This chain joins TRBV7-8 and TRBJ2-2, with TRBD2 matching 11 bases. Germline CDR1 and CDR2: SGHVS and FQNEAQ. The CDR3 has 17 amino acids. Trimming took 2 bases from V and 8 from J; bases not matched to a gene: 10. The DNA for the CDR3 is TGTGCCAGCAGCTTATACGGGACTAGCGGAGCGGCGGGGGAGCTGTTTTTT. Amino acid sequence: CASSLYGTSGAAGELFF.

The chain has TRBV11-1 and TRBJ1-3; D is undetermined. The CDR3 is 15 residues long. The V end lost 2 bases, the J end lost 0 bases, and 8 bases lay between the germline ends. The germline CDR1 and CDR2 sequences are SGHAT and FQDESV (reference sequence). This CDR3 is CASSLIASSGNTIYF. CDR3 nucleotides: TGTGCCAGCAGCTTAATCGCGTCCTCTGGAAACACCATATATTTT.

DNA of the CDR3: TGTGCCAGCAGCCAAGCTGGGGCTAGCGGGAGCATCTCGGCATACAATGAGCAGTTCTTC. The encoded protein is CASSQAGASGSISAYNEQFF. The chain carries TRBV4-2 and TRBJ2-1; 10 bases map to TRBD2. After removal of 1 base from V and 4 bases from J, the junction contained 16 bases not matched to a gene. This CDR3 region has 20 residues. Germline loops: CDR1 LGHNA, CDR2 YNFKEQ.

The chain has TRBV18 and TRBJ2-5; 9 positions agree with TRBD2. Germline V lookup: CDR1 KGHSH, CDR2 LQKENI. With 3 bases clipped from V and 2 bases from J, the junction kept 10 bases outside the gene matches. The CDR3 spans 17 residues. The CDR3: CASSPSFRLAEQETQYF. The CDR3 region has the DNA TGTGCCAGCTCACCGAGTTTCCGACTAGCGGAACAAGAGACCCAGTACTTC.

CDR3 region: CASSFESNEKLFF. Here the CDR3 DNA reads TGTGCCAGCAGCTTCGAGTCGAATGAAAAACTGTTTTTT. The chain couples TRBV7-9 to TRBJ1-4, with D uncertain. Germline loops: CDR1 SEHNR, CDR2 FQNEAQ (reference sequence). V was cut by 3 bases and J by 5 bases, with 7 bases left in between. The CDR3 runs 13 residues.

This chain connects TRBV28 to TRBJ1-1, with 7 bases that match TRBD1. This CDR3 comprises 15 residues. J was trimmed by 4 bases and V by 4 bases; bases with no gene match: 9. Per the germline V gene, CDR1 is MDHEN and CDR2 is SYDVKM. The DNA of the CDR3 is TGTGCCAGCAGTTCCCGGACAGGTCCGTCCACTGAAGCTTTCTTT. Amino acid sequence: CASSSRTGPSTEAFF.

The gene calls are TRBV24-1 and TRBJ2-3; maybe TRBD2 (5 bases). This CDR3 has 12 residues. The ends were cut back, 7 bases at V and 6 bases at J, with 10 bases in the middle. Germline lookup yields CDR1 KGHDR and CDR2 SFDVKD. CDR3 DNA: TGTGCCACCAGGGACTCCTATGATACGCAGTATTTT. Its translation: CATRDSYDTQYF.

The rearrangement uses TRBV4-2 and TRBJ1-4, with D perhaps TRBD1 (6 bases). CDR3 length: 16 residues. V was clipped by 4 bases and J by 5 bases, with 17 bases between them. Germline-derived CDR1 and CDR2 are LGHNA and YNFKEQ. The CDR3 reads CASSPRDRTANEKLFF. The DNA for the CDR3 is TGTGCCAGCAGCCCTCGAGATAGGACAGCGAATGAAAAACTGTTTTTT.

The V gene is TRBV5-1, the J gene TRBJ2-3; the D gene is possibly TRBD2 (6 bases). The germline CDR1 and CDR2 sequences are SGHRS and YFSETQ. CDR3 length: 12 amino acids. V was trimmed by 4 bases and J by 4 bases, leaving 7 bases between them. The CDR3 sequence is CASSGGSDTQYF. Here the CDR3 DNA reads TGCGCCAGCAGCGGGGGGTCAGATACGCAGTATTTT.

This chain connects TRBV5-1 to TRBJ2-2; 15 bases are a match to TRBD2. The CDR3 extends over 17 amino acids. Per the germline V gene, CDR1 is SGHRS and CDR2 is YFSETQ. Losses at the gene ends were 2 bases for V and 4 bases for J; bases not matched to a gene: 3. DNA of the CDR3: TGCGCCAGCAGCTTAAGGACTAGCGGGAGGGGCACCGGGGAGCTGTTTTTT. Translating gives CASSLRTSGRGTGELFF.

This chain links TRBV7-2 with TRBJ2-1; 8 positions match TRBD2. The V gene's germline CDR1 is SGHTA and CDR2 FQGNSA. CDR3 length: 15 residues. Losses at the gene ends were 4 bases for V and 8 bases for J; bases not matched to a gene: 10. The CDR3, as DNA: TGTGCCAGCAGCTCCTCAGCGGGAGCTATGGATGAGCAGTTCTTC. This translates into CASSSSAGAMDEQFF.

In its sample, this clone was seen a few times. CDR3 in amino acids: CASSQNAGVGTDTQYF. In DNA form, the CDR3 reads TGTGCCAGCAGCCAAAACGCGGGAGTGGGGACAGATACGCAGTATTTT. V and J are TRBV14 and TRBJ2-3; 7 bases are shared with TRBD2. This CDR3 contains 16 residues. Per germline, CDR1 SGHDN and CDR2 FVKESK. V trimming: 2 bases; J trimming: 3 bases; junction bases outside the gene matches: 8.